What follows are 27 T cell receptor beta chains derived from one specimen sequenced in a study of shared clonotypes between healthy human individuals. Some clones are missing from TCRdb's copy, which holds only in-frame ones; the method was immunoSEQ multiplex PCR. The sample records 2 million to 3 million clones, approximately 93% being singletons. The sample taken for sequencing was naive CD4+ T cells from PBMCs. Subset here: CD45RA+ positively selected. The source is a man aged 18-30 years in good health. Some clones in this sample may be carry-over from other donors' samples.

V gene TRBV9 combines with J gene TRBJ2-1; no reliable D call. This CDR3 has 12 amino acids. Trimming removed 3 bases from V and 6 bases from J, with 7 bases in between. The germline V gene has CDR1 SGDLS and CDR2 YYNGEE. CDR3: CASSANGNEQFF. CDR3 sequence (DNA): TGTGCCAGCAGCGCCAACGGCAATGAGCAGTTCTTC.

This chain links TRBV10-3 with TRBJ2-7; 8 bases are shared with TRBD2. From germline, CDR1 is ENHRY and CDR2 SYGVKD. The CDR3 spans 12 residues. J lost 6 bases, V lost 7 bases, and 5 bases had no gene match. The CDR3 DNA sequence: TGTGCCATCAATCGGGAGGGCCGCGAGCAGTACTTC. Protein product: CAINREGREQYF.

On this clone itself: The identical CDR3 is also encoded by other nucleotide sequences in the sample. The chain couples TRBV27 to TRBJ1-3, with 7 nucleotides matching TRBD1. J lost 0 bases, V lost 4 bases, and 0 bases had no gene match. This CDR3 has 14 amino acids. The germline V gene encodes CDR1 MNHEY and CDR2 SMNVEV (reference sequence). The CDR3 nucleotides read TGTGCCAGCAGTTCAGGGGGCTCTGGAAACACCATATATTTT. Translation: CASSSGGSGNTIYF.

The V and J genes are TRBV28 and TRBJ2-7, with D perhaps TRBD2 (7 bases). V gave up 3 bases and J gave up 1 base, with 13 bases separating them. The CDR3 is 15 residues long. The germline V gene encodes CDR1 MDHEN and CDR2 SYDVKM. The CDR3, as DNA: TGTGCCAGCAGTTTTGACGCGGGGGCGTCCTACGAGCAGTACTTC. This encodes CASSFDAGASYEQYF.

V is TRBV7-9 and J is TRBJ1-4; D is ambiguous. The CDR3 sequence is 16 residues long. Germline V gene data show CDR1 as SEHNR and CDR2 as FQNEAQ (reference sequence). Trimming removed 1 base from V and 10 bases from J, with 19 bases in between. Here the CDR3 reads CASSLEMSSTAGKLFF. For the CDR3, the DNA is TGTGCCAGCAGCTTAGAAATGAGCTCCACGGCGGGAAAACTGTTTTTT.

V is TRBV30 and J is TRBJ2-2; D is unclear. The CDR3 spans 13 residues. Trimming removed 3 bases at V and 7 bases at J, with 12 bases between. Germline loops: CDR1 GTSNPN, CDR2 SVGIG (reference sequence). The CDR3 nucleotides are TGTGCCTGGAGGGGCTACGTCCACGGGGAGCTGTTTTTT. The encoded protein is CAWRGYVHGELFF.

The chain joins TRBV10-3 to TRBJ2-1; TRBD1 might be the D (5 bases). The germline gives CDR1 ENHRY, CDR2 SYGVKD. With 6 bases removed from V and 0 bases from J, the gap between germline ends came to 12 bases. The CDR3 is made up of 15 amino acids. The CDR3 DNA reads TGTGCCATCAGAGCTGGACAACTCTCCTACAATGAGCAGTTCTTC. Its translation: CAIRAGQLSYNEQFF.

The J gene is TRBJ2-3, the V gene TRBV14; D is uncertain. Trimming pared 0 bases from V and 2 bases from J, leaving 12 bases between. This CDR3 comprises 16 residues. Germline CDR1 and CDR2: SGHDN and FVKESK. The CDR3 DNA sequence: TGTGCCAGCAGCCAAGAGGCAGCTATTCTCACAGATACGCAGTATTTT. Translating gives CASSQEAAILTDTQYF.

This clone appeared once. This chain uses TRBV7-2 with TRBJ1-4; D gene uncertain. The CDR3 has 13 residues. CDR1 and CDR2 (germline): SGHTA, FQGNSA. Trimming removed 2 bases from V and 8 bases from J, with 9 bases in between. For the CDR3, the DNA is TGTGCCAGCAGCTTACGACACAGCGAAAAACTGTTTTTT. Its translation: CASSLRHSEKLFF. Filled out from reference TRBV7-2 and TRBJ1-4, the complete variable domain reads GAGVSQSPSNKVTEKGKDVELRCDPISGHTALYWYRQSLGQGLEFLIYFQGNSAPDKSGLPSDRFSAERTGGSVSTLTIQRTQQEDSAVYLCASSLRHSEKLFFGSGTQLSVL.

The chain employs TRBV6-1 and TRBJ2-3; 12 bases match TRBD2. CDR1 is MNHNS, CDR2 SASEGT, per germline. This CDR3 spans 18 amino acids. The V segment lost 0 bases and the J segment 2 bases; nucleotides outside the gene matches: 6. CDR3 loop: CASSEAHLAGGLTDTQYF. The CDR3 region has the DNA TGTGCCAGCAGTGAAGCCCACCTAGCGGGAGGGCTCACAGATACGCAGTATTTT.

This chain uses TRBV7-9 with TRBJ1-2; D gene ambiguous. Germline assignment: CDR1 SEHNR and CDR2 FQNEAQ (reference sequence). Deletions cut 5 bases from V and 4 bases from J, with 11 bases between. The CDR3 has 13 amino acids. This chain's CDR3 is CASSLHGVYGYTF. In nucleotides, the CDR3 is TGTGCCAGCAGCCTCCATGGCGTCTATGGCTACACCTTC.

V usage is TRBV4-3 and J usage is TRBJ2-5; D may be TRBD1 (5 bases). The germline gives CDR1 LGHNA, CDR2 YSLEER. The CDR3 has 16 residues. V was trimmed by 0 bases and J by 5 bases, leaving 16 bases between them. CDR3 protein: CASSQEVRSGIETQYF. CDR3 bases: TGCGCCAGCAGCCAAGAAGTGAGGTCAGGGATCGAGACCCAGTACTTC.

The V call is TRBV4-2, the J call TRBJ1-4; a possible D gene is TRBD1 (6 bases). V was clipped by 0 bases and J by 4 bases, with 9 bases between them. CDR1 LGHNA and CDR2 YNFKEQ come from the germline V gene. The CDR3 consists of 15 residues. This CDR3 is CASSQDRGSNEKLFF. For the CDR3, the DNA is TGTGCCAGCAGCCAAGACAGGGGTAGTAATGAAAAACTGTTTTTT.

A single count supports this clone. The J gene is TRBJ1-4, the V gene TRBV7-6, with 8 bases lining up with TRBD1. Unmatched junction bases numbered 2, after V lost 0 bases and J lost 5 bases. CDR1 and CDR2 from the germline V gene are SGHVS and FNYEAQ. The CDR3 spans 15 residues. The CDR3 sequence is CASSLAQGANEKLFF. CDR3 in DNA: TGTGCCAGCAGCTTAGCCCAGGGGGCAAATGAAAAACTGTTTTTT.

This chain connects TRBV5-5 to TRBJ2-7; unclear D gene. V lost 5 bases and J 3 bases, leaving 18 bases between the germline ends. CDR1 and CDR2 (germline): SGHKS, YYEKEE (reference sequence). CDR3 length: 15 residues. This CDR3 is CASRPSGSTLYEQYF. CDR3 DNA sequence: TGTGCCAGCAGACCTTCTGGCAGCACTCTCTACGAGCAGTACTTC.

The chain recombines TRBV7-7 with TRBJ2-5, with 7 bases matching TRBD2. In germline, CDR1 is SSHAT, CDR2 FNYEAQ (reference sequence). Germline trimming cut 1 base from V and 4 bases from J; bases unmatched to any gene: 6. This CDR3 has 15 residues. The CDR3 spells CASSLGYPGGETQYF. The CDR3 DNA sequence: TGTGCCAGCAGCTTAGGATACCCGGGGGGAGAGACCCAGTACTTC.

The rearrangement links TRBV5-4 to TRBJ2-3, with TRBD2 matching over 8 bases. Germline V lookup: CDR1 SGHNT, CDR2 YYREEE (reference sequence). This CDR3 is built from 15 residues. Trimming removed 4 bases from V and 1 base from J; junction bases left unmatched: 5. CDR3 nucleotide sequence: TGTGCCAGCAGCCAGACTAGCGTGGGCACAGATACGCAGTATTTT. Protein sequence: CASSQTSVGTDTQYF.

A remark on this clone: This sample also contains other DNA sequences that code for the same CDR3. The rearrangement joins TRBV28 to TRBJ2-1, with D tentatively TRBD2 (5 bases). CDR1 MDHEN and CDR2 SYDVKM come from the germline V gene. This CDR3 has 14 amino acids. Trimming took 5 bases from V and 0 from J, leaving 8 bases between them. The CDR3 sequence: CASSTGSSYNEQFF. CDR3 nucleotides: TGTGCCAGCAGTACGGGAAGCTCCTACAATGAGCAGTTCTTC.

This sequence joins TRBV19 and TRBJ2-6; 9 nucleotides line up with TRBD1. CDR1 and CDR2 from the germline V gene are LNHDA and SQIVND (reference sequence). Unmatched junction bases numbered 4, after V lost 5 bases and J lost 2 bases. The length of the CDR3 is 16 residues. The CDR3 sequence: CASSFTGGTGANVLTF. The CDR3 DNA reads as TGTGCCAGTAGTTTTACAGGGGGCACTGGGGCCAACGTCCTGACTTTC.

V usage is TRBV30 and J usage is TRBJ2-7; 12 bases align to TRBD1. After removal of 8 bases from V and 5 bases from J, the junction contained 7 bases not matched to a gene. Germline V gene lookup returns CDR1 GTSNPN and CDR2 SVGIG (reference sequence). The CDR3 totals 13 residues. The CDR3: CAVSRDRGHEQYF. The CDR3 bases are TGTGCCGTCTCCCGGGACAGGGGGCACGAGCAGTACTTC.

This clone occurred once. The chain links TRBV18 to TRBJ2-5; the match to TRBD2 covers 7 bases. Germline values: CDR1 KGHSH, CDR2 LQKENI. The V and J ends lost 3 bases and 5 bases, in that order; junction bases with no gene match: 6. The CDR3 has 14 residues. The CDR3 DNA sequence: TGTGCCAGCTCACCCTTGGACGGGAGGGAGACCCAGTACTTC. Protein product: CASSPLDGRETQYF.

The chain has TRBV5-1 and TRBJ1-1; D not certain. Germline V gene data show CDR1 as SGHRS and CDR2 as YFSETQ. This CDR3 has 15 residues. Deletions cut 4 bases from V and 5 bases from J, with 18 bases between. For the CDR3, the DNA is TGCGCCAGCAGCCTCCGGCGCGGGCCGGGGACTGAAGCTTTCTTT. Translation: CASSLRRGPGTEAFF.

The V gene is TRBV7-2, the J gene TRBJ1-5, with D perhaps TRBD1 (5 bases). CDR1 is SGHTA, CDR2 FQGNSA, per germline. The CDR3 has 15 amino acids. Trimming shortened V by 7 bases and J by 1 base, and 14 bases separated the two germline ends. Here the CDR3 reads CASNQAQGSNQPQHF. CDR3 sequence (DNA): TGTGCCAGCAACCAGGCCCAGGGAAGCAATCAGCCCCAGCATTTT.

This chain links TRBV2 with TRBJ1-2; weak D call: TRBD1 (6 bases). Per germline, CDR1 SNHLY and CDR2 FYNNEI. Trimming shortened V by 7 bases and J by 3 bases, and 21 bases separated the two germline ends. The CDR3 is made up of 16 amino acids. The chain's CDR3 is CASIGVKGHTYYGYTF. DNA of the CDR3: TGTGCCAGCATTGGCGTTAAGGGACATACGTACTATGGCTACACCTTC.

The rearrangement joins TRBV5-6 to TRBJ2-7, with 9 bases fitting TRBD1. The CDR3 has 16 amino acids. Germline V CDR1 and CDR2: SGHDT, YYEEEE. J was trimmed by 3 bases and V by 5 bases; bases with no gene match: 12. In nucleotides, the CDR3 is TGTGCCAGCAGTCGGCGGGGGACAGGGAATTTCTACGAGCAGTACTTC. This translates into CASSRRGTGNFYEQYF.

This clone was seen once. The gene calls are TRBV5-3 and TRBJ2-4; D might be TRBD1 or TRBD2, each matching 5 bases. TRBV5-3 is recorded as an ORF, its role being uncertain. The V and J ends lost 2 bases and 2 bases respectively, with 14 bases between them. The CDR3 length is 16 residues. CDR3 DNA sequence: TGTGCCAGAAGCTTCGCACAGAGGGGTACCAAAAACATTCAGTACTTC. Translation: CARSFAQRGTKNIQYF.

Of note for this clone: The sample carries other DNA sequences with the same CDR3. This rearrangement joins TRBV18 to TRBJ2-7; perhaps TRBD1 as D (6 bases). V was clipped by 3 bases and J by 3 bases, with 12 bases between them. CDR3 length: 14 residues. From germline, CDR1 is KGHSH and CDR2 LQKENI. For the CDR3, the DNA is TGTGCCAGCTCACCCCCGGGACAAAGCTACGAGCAGTACTTC. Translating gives CASSPPGQSYEQYF.